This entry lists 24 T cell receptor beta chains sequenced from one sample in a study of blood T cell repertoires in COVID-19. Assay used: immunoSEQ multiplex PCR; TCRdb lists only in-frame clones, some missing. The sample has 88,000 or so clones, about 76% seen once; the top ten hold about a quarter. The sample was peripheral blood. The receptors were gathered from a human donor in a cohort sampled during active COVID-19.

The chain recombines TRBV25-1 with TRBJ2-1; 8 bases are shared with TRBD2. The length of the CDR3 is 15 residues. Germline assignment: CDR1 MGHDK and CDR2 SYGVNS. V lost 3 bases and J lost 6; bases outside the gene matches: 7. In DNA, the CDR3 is TGTGCCAGCAGTGACGGGACTAGAGGTCCCAATGAGCAGTTCTTC. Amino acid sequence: CASSDGTRGPNEQFF.

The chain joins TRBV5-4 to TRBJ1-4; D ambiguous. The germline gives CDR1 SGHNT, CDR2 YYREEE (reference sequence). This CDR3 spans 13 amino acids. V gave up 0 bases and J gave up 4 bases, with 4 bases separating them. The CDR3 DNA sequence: TGTGCCAGCAGCTTGGGGCTTAATGAAAAACTGTTTTTT. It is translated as CASSLGLNEKLFF.

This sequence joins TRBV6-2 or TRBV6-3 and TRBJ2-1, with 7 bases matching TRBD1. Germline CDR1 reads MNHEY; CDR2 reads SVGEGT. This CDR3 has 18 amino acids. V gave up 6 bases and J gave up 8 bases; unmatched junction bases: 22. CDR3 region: CASSPRTGSQTPLDEQFF. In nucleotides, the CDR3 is TGTGCCAGCAGCCCTCGGACAGGCAGCCAAACCCCCCTGGATGAGCAGTTCTTC.

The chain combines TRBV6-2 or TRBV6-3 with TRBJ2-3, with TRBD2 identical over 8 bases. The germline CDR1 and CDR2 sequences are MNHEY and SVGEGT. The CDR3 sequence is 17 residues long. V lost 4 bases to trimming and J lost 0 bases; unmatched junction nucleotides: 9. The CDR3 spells CASSSNGGEISTDTQYF. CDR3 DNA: TGTGCCAGCAGTTCCAACGGGGGGGAAATTAGCACAGATACGCAGTATTTT.

The chain's CDR3 is CASSQVLADGTDTQYF. CDR3 DNA sequence: TGCGCCAGCAGCCAAGTACTAGCGGACGGCACAGATACGCAGTATTTT. The genes are TRBV4-3 and TRBJ2-3, with 8 bases lining up with TRBD2. Germline CDR1 reads LGHNA; CDR2 reads YSLEER. Trimming removed 1 base from V and 1 base from J; junction bases left unmatched: 4. This CDR3 has 16 residues.

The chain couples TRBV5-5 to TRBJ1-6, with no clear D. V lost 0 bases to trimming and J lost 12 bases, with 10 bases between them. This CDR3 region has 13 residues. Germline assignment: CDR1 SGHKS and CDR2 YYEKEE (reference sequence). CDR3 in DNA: TGTGCCAGCAGCTTGGGTGGGGAGCTACCCCTCCACTTT. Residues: CASSLGGELPLHF.

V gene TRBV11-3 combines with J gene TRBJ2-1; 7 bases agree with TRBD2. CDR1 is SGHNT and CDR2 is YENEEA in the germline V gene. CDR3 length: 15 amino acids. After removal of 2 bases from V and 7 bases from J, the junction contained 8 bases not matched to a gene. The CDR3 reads CASSLLAGVGNEQFF. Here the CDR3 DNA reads TGTGCCAGCAGCTTACTGGCGGGAGTGGGGAATGAGCAGTTCTTC.

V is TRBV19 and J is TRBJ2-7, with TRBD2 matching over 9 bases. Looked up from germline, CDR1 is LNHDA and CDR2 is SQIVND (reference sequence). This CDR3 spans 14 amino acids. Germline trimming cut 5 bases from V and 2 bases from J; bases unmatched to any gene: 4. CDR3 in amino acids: CASSLGLAAYEQYF. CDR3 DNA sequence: TGTGCCAGTAGTTTGGGACTAGCCGCCTACGAGCAGTACTTC.

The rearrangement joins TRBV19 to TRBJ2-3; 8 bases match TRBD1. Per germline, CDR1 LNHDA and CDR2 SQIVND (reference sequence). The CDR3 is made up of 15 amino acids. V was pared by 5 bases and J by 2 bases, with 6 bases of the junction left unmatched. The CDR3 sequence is CASSLGQGHTDTQYF. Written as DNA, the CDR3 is TGTGCCAGTAGTCTAGGACAGGGACACACAGATACGCAGTATTTT. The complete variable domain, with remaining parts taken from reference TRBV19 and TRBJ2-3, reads DGGITQSPKYLFRKEGQNVTLSCEQNLNHDAMYWYRQDPGQGLRLIYYSQIVNDFQKGDIAEGYSVSREKKESFPLTVTSAQKNPTAFYLCASSLGQGHTDTQYFGPGTRLTVL.

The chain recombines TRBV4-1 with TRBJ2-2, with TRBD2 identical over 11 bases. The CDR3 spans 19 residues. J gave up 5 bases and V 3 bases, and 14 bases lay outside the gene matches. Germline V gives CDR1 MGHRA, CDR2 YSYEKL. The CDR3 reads CASSQTRSLAGGKTGELFF. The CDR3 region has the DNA TGCGCCAGCAGCCAGACAAGGAGCCTAGCGGGAGGAAAGACCGGGGAGCTGTTTTTT.

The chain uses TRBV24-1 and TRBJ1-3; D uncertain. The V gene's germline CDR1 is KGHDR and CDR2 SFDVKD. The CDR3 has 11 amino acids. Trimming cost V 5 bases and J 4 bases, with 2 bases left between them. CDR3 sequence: CATSAGNTIYF. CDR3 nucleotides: TGTGCCACCAGTGCAGGAAACACCATATATTTT.

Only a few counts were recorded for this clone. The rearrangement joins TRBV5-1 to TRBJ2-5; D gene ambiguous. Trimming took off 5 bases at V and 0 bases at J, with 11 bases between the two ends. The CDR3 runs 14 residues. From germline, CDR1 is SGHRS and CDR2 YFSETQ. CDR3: CASRVVPDQETQYF. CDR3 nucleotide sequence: TGCGCCAGCAGGGTGGTTCCGGACCAAGAGACCCAGTACTTC.

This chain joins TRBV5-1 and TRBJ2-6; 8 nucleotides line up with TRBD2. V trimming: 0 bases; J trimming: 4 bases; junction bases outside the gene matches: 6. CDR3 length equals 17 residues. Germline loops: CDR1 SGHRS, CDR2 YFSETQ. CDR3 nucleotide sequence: TGCGCCAGCAGCTTGGTTCCTAGCGGGTCGGGGGCCAACGTCCTGACTTTC. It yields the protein CASSLVPSGSGANVLTF.

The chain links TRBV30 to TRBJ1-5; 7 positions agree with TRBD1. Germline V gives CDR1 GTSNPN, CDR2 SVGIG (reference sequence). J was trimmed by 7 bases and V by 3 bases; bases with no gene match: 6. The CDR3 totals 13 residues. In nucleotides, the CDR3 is TGTGCCTGGAGACAGACAGGGAAACAGCCCCAGCATTTT. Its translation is CAWRQTGKQPQHF.

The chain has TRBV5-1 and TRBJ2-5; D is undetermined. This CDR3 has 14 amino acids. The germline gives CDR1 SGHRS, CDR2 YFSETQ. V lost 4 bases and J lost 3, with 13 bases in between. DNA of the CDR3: TGCGCCAGCAGCCTGACTTCTCATGAAGAGACCCAGTACTTC. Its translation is CASSLTSHEETQYF.

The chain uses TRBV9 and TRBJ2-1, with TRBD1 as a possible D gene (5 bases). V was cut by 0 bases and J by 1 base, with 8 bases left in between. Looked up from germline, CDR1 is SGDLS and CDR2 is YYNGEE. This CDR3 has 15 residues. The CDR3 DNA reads TGTGCCAGCAGCGTAGGGCAGGGATCCTACAATGAGCAGTTCTTC. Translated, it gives CASSVGQGSYNEQFF. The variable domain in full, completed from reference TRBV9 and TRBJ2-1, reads DSGVTQTPKHLITATGQRVTLRCSPRSGDLSVYWYQQSLDQGLQFLIQYYNGEERAKGNILERFSAQQFPDLHSELNLSSLELGDSALYFCASSVGQGSYNEQFFGPGTRLTVL.

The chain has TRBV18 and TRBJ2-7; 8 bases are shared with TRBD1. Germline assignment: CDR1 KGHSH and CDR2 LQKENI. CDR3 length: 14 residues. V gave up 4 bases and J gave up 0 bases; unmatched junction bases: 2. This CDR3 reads CASSLGQGSYEQYF. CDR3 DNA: TGTGCCAGCTCACTAGGACAGGGCTCCTACGAGCAGTACTTC.

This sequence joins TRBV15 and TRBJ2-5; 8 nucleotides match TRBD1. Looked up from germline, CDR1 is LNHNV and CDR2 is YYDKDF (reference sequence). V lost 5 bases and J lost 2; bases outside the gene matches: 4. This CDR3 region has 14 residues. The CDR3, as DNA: TGTGCCACCAGCGGAGGACAGGGTCAAGAGACCCAGTACTTC. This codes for CATSGGQGQETQYF.

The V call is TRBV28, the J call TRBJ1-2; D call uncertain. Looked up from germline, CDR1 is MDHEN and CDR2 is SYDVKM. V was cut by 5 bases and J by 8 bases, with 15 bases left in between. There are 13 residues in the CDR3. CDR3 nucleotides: TGTGCCAGCAGTCGCCGGCAGGCGGGCGGCTACACCTTC. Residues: CASSRRQAGGYTF.

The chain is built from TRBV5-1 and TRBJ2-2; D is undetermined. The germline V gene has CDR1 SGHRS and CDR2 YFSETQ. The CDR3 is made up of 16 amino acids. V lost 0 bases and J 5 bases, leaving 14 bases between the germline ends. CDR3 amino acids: CASSLDPHGVTGELFF. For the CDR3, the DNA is TGCGCCAGCAGCTTGGACCCGCACGGTGTTACCGGGGAGCTGTTTTTT.

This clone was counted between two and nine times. CDR3 residues: CASSHPTRGGEKLFF. The CDR3 DNA reads as TGCGCCAGCAGCCATCCCACCCGGGGGGGTGAAAAACTGTTTTTT. This chain joins TRBV4-1 and TRBJ1-4, with D possibly TRBD1 on 5 matching bases. CDR3 length: 15 amino acids. Trimming removed 3 bases from V and 7 bases from J, with 15 bases in between. Germline V CDR1 and CDR2: MGHRA, YSYEKL.

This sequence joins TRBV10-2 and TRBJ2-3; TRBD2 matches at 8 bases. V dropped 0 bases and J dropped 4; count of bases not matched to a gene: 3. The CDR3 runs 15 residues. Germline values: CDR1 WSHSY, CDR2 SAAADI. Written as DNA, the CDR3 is TGCGCCAGCAGTGAGTCCCGGGAGGGCCCAGATACGCAGTATTTT. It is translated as CASSESREGPDTQYF.

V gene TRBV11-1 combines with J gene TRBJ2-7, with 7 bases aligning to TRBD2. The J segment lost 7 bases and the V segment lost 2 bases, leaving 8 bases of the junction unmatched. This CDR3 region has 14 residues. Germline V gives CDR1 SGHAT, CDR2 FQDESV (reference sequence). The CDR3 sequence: CASSLRGRAWEQYF. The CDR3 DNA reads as TGTGCCAGCAGCTTACGTGGGAGGGCCTGGGAGCAGTACTTC.

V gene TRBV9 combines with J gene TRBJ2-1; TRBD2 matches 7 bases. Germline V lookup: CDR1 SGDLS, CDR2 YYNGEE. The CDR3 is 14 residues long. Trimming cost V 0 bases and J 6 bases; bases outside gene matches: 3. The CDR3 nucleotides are TGTGCCAGCAGCGTAGCTCCGGGGGGCAATGAGCAGTTCTTC. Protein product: CASSVAPGGNEQFF.